A single T cell receptor beta chain is shown here with its context. The data were obtained in a study of blood T cell repertoires in COVID-19. Some clones are missing from TCRdb's copy, which holds only in-frame ones; the method was immunoSEQ multiplex PCR. The table has about 220,000 clones, just under 85% seen once. The ends were cut back, 4 bases at V and 7 bases at J, with 11 bases in the middle. Germline V CDR1 and CDR2: SEHNR, FQNEAQ (reference sequence). The CDR3 is 12 residues long. This clonotype originated in a woman aged 40 to 50 with acute COVID-19. The specimen sequenced was PBMCs or T cells enriched from blood (not recorded which). This chain links TRBV7-9 with TRBJ2-7, with a tentative D call TRBD2 (6 bases). The CDR3 region is CASSSGREEQYF. CDR3 sequence (DNA): TGTGCCAGCAGCTCGGGTCGGGAGGAGCAGTACTTC.